The clone carrying this T cell receptor (beta chain) was counted a few times. The antigen is unknown. The sample belongs to a study of response to subunit inactivated influenza vaccine. Overall study findings and caveats: Each seasonal influenza vaccination recruits few new T cells, the authors suggested.

TCRdb processed the RT-PCR reads anew with MiXCR; each CDR3 protein has one entry. The sample contains 700,000 to 800,000 distinct CDR3 sequences, about 18% of which appear only once. This CDR3 is 16 amino acids long. The V end was cut by 2 bases, the J end by 3 bases, with 14 bases between. Here the sequenced sample was PBMCs from blood, taken around 5 days after vaccination. The sequence derives from a man between 45 and 60 years old who received an inactivated influenza vaccine. This chain links TRBV12-3 or TRBV12-4 with TRBJ2-1; D remains ambiguous. The CDR3 DNA reads TGTGCCAGCAGTTTAATAGATTGGTACCTCTACAATGAGCAGTTCTTC. It specifies CASSLIDWYLYNEQFF.